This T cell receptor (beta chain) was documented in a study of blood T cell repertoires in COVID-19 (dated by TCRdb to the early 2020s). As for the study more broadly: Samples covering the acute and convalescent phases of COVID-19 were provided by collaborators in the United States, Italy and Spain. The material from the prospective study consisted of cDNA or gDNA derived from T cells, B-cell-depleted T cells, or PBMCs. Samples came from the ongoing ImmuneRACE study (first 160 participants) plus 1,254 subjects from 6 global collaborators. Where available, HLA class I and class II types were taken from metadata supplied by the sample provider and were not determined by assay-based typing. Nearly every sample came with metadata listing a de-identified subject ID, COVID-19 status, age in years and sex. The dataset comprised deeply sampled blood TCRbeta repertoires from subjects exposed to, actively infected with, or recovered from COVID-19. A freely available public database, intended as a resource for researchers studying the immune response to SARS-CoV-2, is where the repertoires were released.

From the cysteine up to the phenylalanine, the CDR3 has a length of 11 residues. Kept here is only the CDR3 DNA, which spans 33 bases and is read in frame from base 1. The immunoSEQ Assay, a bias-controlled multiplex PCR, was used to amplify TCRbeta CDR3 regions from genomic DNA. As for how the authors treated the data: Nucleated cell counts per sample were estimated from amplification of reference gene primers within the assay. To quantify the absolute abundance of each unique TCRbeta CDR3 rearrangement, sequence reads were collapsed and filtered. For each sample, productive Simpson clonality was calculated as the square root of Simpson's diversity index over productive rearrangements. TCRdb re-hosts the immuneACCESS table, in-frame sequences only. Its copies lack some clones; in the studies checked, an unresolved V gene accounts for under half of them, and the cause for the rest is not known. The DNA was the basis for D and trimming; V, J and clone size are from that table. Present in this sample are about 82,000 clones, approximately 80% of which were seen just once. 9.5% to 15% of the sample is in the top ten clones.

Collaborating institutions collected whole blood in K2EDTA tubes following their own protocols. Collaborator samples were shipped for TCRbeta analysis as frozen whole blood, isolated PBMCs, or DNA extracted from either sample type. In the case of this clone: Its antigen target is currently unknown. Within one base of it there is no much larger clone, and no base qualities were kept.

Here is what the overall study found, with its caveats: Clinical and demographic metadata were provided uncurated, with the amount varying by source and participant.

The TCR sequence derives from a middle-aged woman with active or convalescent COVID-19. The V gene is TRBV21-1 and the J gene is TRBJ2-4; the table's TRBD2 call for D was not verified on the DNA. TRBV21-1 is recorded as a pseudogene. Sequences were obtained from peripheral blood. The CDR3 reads CASSNKNIQYF. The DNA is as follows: TGTGCCAGCAGTAATAAAAACATTCAGTACTTC.